Shown below are 24 T cell receptor beta chains from a single sample sequenced in a study of OX40 agonist ivuxolimab in advanced cancers. Library generation was performed with the immunoSEQ multiplex PCR assay. TCRdb took over this immuneACCESS table, retaining in-frame rearrangements with V and J assigned. Such tables are incomplete; in checked studies, under half of the missing clones stem from an unresolved V gene, and the remainder is unexplained. The sample table holds 50,000 to 75,000 clones, of which about 88% were seen once. The top ten clones comprise roughly 1.3% of the sample. Sequencing used CD4+ or CD8+ T cells sorted from blood, obtained in a trial of the OX40 agonist ivuxolimab. The receptor source for this set is an adult with an advanced solid tumor such as melanoma, head and neck, liver or kidney cancer.

The chain recombines TRBV15 with TRBJ2-1; tentative D call: TRBD2 (5 bases). Looked up from germline, CDR1 is LNHNV and CDR2 is YYDKDF (reference sequence). The CDR3 consists of 15 residues. Trimming pared 1 base from V and 1 base from J, leaving 8 bases between. CDR3 nucleotide sequence: TGTGCCACCAGCAGAGTCGGAGGTTCCTACAATGAGCAGTTCTTC. This sequence encodes CATSRVGGSYNEQFF.

This clone was detected once. The V call is TRBV19, the J call TRBJ2-3; tentative D call: TRBD1 (5 bases). CDR3 length: 14 amino acids. The V end lost 6 bases, the J end lost 0 bases, and 10 bases lay between the germline ends. Germline V gene sequence: CDR1 LNHDA, CDR2 SQIVND (reference sequence). The chain's CDR3 is CASRRQGSTDTQYF. The CDR3, as DNA: TGTGCCAGTAGGCGCCAGGGTAGCACAGATACGCAGTATTTT.

The genes are TRBV6-1 and TRBJ2-5, with D possibly being TRBD2 (5 bases). Germline V CDR1 and CDR2: MNHNS, SASEGT. V gave up 2 bases and J gave up 1 base, with 14 bases separating them. The CDR3 is 16 amino acids. The CDR3 DNA follows: TGTGCCAGCAGTGAACACGGGCGTAGCGTCCAAGAGACCCAGTACTTC. This codes for CASSEHGRSVQETQYF.

The V call is TRBV27, the J call TRBJ2-1; 9 nucleotides align to TRBD2. The CDR3 is 16 amino acids. Trimming cost V 5 bases and J 0 bases; bases outside gene matches: 5. Germline values: CDR1 MNHEY, CDR2 SMNVEV (reference sequence). The DNA for the CDR3 is TGTGCCAGCAGTCCCCTAGCGGGAAACTCCTACAATGAGCAGTTCTTC. Translation: CASSPLAGNSYNEQFF.

The genes are TRBV4-1 and TRBJ1-4; no reliable D call. Germline assignment: CDR1 MGHRA and CDR2 YSYEKL. The V and J ends lost 0 bases and 4 bases respectively, with 12 bases between them. The CDR3 covers 16 residues. The CDR3 loop reads CASSQDRSRRNEKLFF. The CDR3 DNA sequence: TGCGCCAGCAGCCAAGATCGGTCGCGGCGTAATGAAAAACTGTTTTTT.

The V call is TRBV18, the J call TRBJ1-1; D uncertain. V dropped 0 bases and J dropped 1 base, with 9 bases sitting between them. Germline V CDR1 and CDR2: KGHSH, LQKENI. The CDR3 totals 15 residues. CDR3: CASSPPRSGNTEAFF. For the CDR3, the DNA is TGTGCCAGCTCACCACCGCGGTCCGGGAACACTGAAGCTTTCTTT.

As for this clone: Additional DNA sequences in this sample encode the identical CDR3. This chain links TRBV15 with TRBJ2-5; D remains unclear. Between the trimmed V and J ends, which lost 0 bases and 3 bases, there was a span of 8 bases. Germline-derived CDR1 and CDR2 are LNHNV and YYDKDF (reference sequence). The CDR3 runs to 14 residues. The CDR3 region has the DNA TGTGCCACCAGCAGAGATCGGGCAGAAGAGACCCAGTACTTC. This encodes CATSRDRAEETQYF.

The chain has TRBV6-1 and TRBJ1-1; D remains ambiguous. Trimming took 3 bases from V and 3 from J, leaving 8 bases between them. The germline gives CDR1 MNHNS, CDR2 SASEGT. The CDR3 runs to 13 residues. The CDR3 nucleotides read TGTGCCAGCAGTGATAGGCGGGACACTGAAGCTTTCTTT. The encoded protein is CASSDRRDTEAFF.

V gene TRBV7-9 combines with J gene TRBJ1-1; a possible D gene is TRBD1 (6 bases). Per the germline V gene, CDR1 is SEHNR and CDR2 is FQNEAQ (reference sequence). The CDR3 extends over 12 amino acids. V lost 4 bases and J 11 bases, leaving 14 bases between the germline ends. Here the CDR3 reads CASSSTGWDAFF. The DNA for the CDR3 is TGTGCCAGCAGCTCAACAGGGTGGGACGCTTTCTTT.

The chain carries TRBV27 and TRBJ1-5, with a possible D match to TRBD1 (5 bases). The V gene's germline CDR1 is MNHEY and CDR2 SMNVEV (reference sequence). The germline V and J ends were trimmed by 5 bases and 6 bases, with 17 bases remaining between them. This CDR3 has 15 amino acids. The CDR3 nucleotides read TGTGCCAGCAGTCTACGGGCAGGGATCGGTCAGCCCCAGCATTTT. The encoded protein is CASSLRAGIGQPQHF.

The chain recombines TRBV2 with TRBJ1-2, with a weak D call TRBD1 (5 bases). Germline V gives CDR1 SNHLY, CDR2 FYNNEI. The CDR3 extends over 12 amino acids. V lost 11 bases and J 5 bases, leaving 15 bases between the germline ends. In nucleotides, the CDR3 is TGTGCCGGACAAACAGTGCTGTATGGCTACACCTTC. It is translated as CAGQTVLYGYTF.

The CDR3 here is CSAPNQPQHF. The CDR3 DNA sequence: TGCAGTGCCCCCAATCAGCCCCAGCATTTT. V gene TRBV20-1 combines with J gene TRBJ1-5; D remains ambiguous. Trimming left V 6 bases short and J 3 bases short, with 3 bases between. This CDR3 region has 10 residues. Germline assignment: CDR1 DFQATT and CDR2 SNEGSKA (reference sequence).

This sequence joins TRBV6-1 and TRBJ2-3; tentative D call: TRBD1 (5 bases). Trimming removed 7 bases at V and 2 bases at J, with 13 bases between. Germline V gene lookup returns CDR1 MNHNS and CDR2 SASEGT. This CDR3 contains 14 residues. The CDR3 DNA reads TGTGCCAGCAACACCCAGGGTTACACAGATACGCAGTATTTT. It yields the protein CASNTQGYTDTQYF.

Only one count was recorded for this clone. The CDR3 DNA is TGTGCCAGCAGTGCCCAGGAGCGCATGAACACTGAAGCTTTCTTT. It specifies CASSAQERMNTEAFF. V usage is TRBV25-1 and J usage is TRBJ1-1, with D unclear. Germline loops: CDR1 MGHDK, CDR2 SYGVNS. The CDR3 length is 15 residues. The V gene lost 4 bases and the J gene lost 0 bases, with 12 bases spanning the gap.

This clone was seen only once. V is TRBV5-1 and J is TRBJ2-7; TRBD1 is a possible D gene (6 bases). Trimming left V 4 bases short and J 2 bases short, with 19 bases between. The CDR3 spans 16 residues. CDR1 and CDR2 from the germline V gene are SGHRS and YFSETQ. The CDR3 spells CASSITGTRQPYEQYF. In nucleotides, the CDR3 is TGCGCCAGCAGCATTACCGGGACAAGACAACCCTACGAGCAGTACTTC. Drawing the rest from reference TRBV5-1 and TRBJ2-7, the complete variable domain is KAGVTQTPRYLIKTRGQQVTLSCSPISGHRSVSWYQQTPGQGLQFLFEYFSETQRNKGNFPGRFSGRQFSNSRSEMNVSTLELGDSALYLCASSITGTRQPYEQYFGPGTRLTVT.

The V and J genes are TRBV7-9 and TRBJ1-3; D remains unclear. There are 14 residues in the CDR3. The germline V gene encodes CDR1 SEHNR and CDR2 FQNEAQ (reference sequence). V gave up 5 bases and J gave up 2 bases, with 10 bases separating them. The CDR3 region has the DNA TGTGCCAGCAGCGCCACGGCTACTGGAAACACCATATATTTT. This codes for CASSATATGNTIYF.

The CDR3: CASSLVGTGLTYGYTF. The CDR3 region has the DNA TGCGCCAGCAGCTTGGTTGGGACAGGGTTGACCTATGGCTACACCTTC. The chain uses TRBV5-1 and TRBJ1-2; 9 nucleotides line up with TRBD1. This CDR3 comprises 16 residues. J gave up 4 bases and V 0 bases, and 7 bases lay outside the gene matches. Germline V lookup: CDR1 SGHRS, CDR2 YFSETQ.

The J gene is TRBJ2-1, the V gene TRBV4-2, with 15 nucleotides matching TRBD2. Germline V lookup: CDR1 LGHNA, CDR2 YNFKEQ. J lost 8 bases, V lost 4 bases, and 12 bases had no gene match. This CDR3 region has 18 residues. The CDR3 region is CASSRFRTSGGAVYEQFF. DNA of the CDR3: TGTGCCAGCAGCCGTTTTCGGACTAGCGGGGGGGCTGTATATGAGCAGTTCTTC.

The chain uses TRBV5-8 and TRBJ1-5, with D perhaps TRBD1 (5 bases). The CDR3 runs 14 residues. V lost 2 bases and J lost 3, with 9 bases in between. Germline lookup yields CDR1 SGHTS and CDR2 YDEGEE. CDR3 sequence: CASSFGTDNQPQHF. The CDR3 nucleotides are TGTGCCAGCAGCTTCGGGACGGACAATCAGCCCCAGCATTTT.

The chain combines TRBV5-1 with TRBJ2-3, with TRBD2 identical over 14 bases. The germline gives CDR1 SGHRS, CDR2 YFSETQ. J gave up 11 bases and V 0 bases, and 2 bases lay outside the gene matches. The CDR3 runs to 14 residues. The DNA of the CDR3 is TGCGCCAGCAGCTTGGAGACTAGCGGGGGGGTGCAGTATTTT. Encoded protein: CASSLETSGGVQYF.

The CDR3 loop is CASSGQFSGNTIYF. CDR3 DNA sequence: TGTGCCAGCAGTGGACAGTTCTCTGGAAACACCATATATTTT. The chain uses TRBV25-1 and TRBJ1-3; D is perhaps TRBD1 (5 bases). The CDR3 spans 14 residues. Germline V CDR1 and CDR2: MGHDK, SYGVNS. Trimming cost V 4 bases and J 0 bases, with 7 bases left between them.

The chain carries TRBV2 and TRBJ2-1; D ambiguous. The CDR3 consists of 15 residues. The germline gives CDR1 SNHLY, CDR2 FYNNEI. V shed 4 bases and J shed 5 bases, with 15 bases lying between them. CDR3: CASSGNSLGNNEQFF. DNA of the CDR3: TGTGCCAGCAGTGGTAACTCCCTCGGTAACAATGAGCAGTTCTTC. The full variable domain, with the rest looked up from reference TRBV2 and TRBJ2-1, is EPEVTQTPSHQVTQMGQEVILRCVPISNHLYFYWYRQILGQKVEFLVSFYNNEISEKSEIFDDQFSVERPDGSNFTLKIRSTKLEDSAMYFCASSGNSLGNNEQFFGPGTRLTVL.

The CDR3 sequence: CAWRPRQLNTGELFF. Here the CDR3 DNA reads TGTGCCTGGAGACCGAGACAGCTTAACACCGGGGAGCTGTTTTTT. This chain joins TRBV30 and TRBJ2-2; D might be TRBD1 (5 bases). With 3 bases removed from V and 2 bases from J, the gap between germline ends came to 13 bases. The V gene's germline CDR1 is GTSNPN and CDR2 SVGIG (reference sequence). This CDR3 contains 15 residues.

This chain links TRBV7-9 with TRBJ1-2; tentative D call: TRBD1 (5 bases). CDR3 size: 13 residues. The V and J ends lost 5 bases and 7 bases respectively, with 14 bases between them. CDR1 and CDR2 from the germline V gene are SEHNR and FQNEAQ (reference sequence). The DNA of the CDR3 is TGTGCCAGCAGCCAAACCGGGACTGGTGGCTACACCTTC. This gives the protein CASSQTGTGGYTF.